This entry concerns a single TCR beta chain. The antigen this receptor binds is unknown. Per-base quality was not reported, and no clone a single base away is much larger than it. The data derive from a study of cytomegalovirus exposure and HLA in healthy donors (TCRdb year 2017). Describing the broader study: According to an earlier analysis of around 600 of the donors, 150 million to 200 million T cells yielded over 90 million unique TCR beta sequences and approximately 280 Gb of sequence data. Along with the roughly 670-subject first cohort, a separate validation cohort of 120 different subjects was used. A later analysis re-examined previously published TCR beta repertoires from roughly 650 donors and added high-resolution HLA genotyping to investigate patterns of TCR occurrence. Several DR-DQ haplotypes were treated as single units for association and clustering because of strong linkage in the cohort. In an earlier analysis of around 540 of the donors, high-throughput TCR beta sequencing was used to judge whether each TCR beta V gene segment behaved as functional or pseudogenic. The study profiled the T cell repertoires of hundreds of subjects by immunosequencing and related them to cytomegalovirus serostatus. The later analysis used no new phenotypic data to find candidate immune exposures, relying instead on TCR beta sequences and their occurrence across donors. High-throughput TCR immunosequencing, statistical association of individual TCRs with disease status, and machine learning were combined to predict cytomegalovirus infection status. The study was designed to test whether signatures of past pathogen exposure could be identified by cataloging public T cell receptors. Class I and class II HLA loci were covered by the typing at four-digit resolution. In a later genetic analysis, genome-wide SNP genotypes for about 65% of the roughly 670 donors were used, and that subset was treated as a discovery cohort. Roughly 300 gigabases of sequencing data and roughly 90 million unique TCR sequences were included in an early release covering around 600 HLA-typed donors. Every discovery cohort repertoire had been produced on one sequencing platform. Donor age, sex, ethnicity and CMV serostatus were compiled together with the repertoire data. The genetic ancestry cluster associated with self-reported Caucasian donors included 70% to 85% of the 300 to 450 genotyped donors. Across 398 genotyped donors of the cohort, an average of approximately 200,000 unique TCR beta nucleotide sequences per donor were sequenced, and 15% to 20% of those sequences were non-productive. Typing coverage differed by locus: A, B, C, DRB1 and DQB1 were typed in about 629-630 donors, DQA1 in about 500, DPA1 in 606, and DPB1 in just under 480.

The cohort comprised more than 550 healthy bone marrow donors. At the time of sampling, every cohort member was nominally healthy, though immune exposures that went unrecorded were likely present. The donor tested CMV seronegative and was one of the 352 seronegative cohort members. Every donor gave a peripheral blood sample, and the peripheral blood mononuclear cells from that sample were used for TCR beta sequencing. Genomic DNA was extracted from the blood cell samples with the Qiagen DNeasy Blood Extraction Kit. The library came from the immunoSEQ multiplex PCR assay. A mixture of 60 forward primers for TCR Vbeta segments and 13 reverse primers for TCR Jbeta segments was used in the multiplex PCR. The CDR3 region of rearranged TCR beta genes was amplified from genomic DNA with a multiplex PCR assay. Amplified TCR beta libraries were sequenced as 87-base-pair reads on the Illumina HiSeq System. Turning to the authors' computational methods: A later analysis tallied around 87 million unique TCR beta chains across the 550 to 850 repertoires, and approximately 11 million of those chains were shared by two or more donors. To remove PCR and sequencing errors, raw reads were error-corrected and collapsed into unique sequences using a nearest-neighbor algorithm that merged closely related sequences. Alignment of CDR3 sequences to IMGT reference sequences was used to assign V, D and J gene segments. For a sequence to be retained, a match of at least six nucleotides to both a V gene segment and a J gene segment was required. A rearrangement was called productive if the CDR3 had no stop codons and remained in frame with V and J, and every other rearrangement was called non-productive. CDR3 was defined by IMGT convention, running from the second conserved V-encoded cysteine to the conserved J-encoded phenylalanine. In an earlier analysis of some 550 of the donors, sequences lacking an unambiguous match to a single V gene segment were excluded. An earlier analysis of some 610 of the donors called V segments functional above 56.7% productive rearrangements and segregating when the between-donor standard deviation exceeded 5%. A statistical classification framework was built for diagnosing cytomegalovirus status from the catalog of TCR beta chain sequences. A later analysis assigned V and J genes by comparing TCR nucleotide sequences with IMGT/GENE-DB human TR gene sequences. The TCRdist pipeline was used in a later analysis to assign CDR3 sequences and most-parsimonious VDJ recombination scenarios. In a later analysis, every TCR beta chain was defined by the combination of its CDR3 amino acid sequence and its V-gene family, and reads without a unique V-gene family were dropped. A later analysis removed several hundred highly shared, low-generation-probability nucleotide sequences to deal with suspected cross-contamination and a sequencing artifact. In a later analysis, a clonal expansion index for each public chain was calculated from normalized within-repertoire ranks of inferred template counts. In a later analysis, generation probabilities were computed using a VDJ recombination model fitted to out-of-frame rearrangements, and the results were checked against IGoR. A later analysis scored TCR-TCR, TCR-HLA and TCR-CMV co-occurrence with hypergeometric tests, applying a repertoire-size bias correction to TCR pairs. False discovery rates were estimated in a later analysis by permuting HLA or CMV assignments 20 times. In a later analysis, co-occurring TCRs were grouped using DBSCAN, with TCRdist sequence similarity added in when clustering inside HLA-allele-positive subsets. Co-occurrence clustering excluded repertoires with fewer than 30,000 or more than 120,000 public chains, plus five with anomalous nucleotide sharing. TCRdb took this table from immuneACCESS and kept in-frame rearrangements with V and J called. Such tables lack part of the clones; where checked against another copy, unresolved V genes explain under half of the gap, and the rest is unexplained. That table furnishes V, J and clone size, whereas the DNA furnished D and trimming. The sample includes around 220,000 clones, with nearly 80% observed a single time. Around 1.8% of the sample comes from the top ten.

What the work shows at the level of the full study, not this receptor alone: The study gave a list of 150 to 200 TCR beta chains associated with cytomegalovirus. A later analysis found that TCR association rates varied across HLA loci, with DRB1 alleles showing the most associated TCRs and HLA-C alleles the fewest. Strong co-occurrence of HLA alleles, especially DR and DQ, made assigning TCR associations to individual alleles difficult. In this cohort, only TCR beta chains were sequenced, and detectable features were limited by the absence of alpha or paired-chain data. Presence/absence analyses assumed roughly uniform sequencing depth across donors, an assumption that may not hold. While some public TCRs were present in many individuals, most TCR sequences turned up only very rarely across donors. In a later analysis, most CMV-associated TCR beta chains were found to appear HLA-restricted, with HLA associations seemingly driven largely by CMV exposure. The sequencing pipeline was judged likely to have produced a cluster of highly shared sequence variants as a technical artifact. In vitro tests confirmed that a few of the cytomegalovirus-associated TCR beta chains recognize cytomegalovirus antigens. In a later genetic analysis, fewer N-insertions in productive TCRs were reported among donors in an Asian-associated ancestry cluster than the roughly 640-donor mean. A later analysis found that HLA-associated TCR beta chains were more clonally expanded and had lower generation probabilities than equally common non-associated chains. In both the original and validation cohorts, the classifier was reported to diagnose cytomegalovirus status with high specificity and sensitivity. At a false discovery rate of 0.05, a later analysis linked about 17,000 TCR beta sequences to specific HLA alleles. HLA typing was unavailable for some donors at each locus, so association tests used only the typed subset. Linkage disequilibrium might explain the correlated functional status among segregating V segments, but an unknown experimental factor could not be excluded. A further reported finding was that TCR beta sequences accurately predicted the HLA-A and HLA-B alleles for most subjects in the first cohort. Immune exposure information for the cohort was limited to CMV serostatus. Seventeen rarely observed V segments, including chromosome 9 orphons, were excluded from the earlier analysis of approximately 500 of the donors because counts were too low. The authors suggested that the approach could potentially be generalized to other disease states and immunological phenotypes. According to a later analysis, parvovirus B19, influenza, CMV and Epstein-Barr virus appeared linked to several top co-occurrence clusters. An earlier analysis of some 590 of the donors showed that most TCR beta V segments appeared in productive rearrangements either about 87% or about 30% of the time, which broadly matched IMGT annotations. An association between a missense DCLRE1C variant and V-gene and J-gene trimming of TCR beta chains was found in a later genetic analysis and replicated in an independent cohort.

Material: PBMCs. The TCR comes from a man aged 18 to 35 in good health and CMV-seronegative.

The CDR3 protein sequence reads: CASLGQGKVTEAFF. The DNA is TGTGCCAGCCTGGGACAGGGAAAAGTCACTGAAGCTTTCTTT. The rearranged chain carries TRBV10-3 and TRBJ1-1; TRBD1 fits 9 bases in the junction. The V end gives up 10 bases and the J end 4 bases, leaving 10 bases in the junction not matched to a gene. CDR3 length: 14 amino acids, cysteine to phenylalanine. The DNA shown is the 42-base CDR3, in frame from base 1. The germline V gene gives CDR1 as ENHRY and CDR2 as SYGVKD.